What follows is one T cell receptor (beta chain) and its context. Seattle patient enrollment occurred during active infection, with longitudinal follow-up thereafter. This sample is part of a study of blood T cell repertoires in COVID-19. Study-wide context: PBMCs, B-cell-depleted T cells, or T cells provided the cDNA or gDNA that made up the material.

Authors' processing steps: Cell counts per sample came from amplifying reference gene primers. Sequenced by immunoSEQ multiplex PCR; TCRdb stores in-frame clones only, minus some. V, J and clone size are those of that table, while D and trimming were read from the DNA. The sample yields some 320,000 clones, just under 90% seen once. This CDR3 is built from 15 residues. Germline CDR1 reads SGHKS; CDR2 reads YYEKEE (reference sequence). V lost 2 bases, J lost 5 bases, and 14 bases lay in between. This rearrangement joins TRBV5-5 to TRBJ2-1; D is perhaps TRBD1 (5 bases). Sequencing was carried out using peripheral blood. The receptor was isolated from a woman aged 25 to 39 with COVID-19, enrolled during active disease. This chain's CDR3 is CASSFQGNMDNEQFF. The CDR3 DNA is TGTGCCAGCAGCTTCCAGGGTAATATGGACAATGAGCAGTTCTTC.